Shown below are 24 T cell receptor beta chains from a single sample sequenced in a study of CD4 T cells in relation to SARS-CoV-2 and coronaviruses. Before the COVID-19 pandemic, during about 2011-2019, CD4+ T cells were taken from unexposed donors. CD4+ T cells were isolated from the cells after about nine days of culture. Some clones are missing from TCRdb's copy, which holds only in-frame ones; the method was immunoSEQ multiplex PCR. This sample has tens of thousands of clones, with about 80% found just once. The antigens of these receptors remain unknown. Sequences were obtained from CD4+ T cells from PBMCs, cultured in vitro. The receptors shown here come from a human donor in good health.

The CDR3 DNA reads TGCAGCGTTGGACAGTCAATGAAGACCCAGTACTTC. Translated: CSVGQSMKTQYF. The chain has TRBV29-1 and TRBJ2-5, with a tentative D call TRBD1 (5 bases). Germline values: CDR1 SQVTM, CDR2 ANQGSEA. CDR3 length equals 12 residues. Trimming pared 4 bases from V and 6 bases from J, leaving 12 bases between.

CDR3 nucleotides: TGTGCCAGTAGTACCGGGAGAAGGGAGACCCAGTACTTC. Amino acids: CASSTGRRETQYF. The chain employs TRBV19 and TRBJ2-5; TRBD2 is a possible D gene (6 bases). CDR3 size: 13 residues. Per germline, CDR1 LNHDA and CDR2 SQIVND (reference sequence). V lost 4 bases and J 5 bases, leaving 11 bases between the germline ends.

This clone was seen only a few times. This chain connects TRBV15 to TRBJ2-3; TRBD1 is a possible D gene (5 bases). V was cut by 5 bases and J by 5 bases, with 17 bases left in between. CDR1 and CDR2 (germline): LNHNV, YYDKDF (reference sequence). This CDR3 is built from 15 residues. CDR3 sequence: CATSGRTGGGDTQYF. CDR3 in DNA: TGTGCCACCAGCGGACGAACAGGTGGTGGAGATACGCAGTATTTT.

The CDR3 here is CASSSRGNTEAFF. CDR3 nucleotides: TGTGCCAGCAGTTCCCGTGGGAACACTGAAGCTTTCTTT. V is TRBV12-3 or TRBV12-4 and J is TRBJ1-1; D not certain. The CDR3 length is 13 residues. V lost 4 bases and J 1 base, leaving 7 bases between the germline ends.

This chain connects TRBV6-1 to TRBJ1-3; tentatively, D is TRBD1 (6 bases). Deletions cut 1 base from V and 8 bases from J, with 9 bases between. The CDR3 spans 13 residues. Germline CDR1 and CDR2: MNHNS and SASEGT. Written as DNA, the CDR3 is TGTGCCAGCAGTGAAGACAGGGAAGACACCATATATTTT. Its translation is CASSEDREDTIYF.

The V and J genes are TRBV7-2 and TRBJ2-7; 8 nucleotides line up with TRBD2. Trimming took 7 bases from V and 0 from J; bases not matched to a gene: 8. Germline V gene data show CDR1 as SGHTA and CDR2 as FQGNSA. The CDR3 has 15 residues. The CDR3 region has the DNA TGTGCCAGCACCCCGGGCGGGGGGTACTCCTACGAGCAGTACTTC. Amino acids: CASTPGGGYSYEQYF.

The genes are TRBV7-2 and TRBJ2-2; D is unresolved. Germline V CDR1 and CDR2: SGHTA, FQGNSA. Trimming cost V 3 bases and J 5 bases, with 16 bases left between them. The CDR3 length is 16 residues. The CDR3 DNA sequence: TGTGCCAGCAGCTTTCGGTCCGGGCCTCTAACCGGGGAGCTGTTTTTT. Amino acids: CASSFRSGPLTGELFF.

The V gene is TRBV30, the J gene TRBJ2-3; TRBD1 or TRBD2 may be the D gene (5 bases each). This CDR3 spans 11 amino acids. Germline assignment: CDR1 GTSNPN and CDR2 SVGIG (reference sequence). V shed 5 bases and J shed 3 bases, with 6 bases lying between them. This CDR3 is CAWGGTDTQYF. The CDR3 DNA reads TGTGCCTGGGGGGGTACAGATACGCAGTATTTT.

This chain uses TRBV29-1 with TRBJ2-5; 7 nucleotides match TRBD1. Germline V gives CDR1 SQVTM, CDR2 ANQGSEA. After removal of 4 bases from V and 5 bases from J, the junction contained 4 bases not matched to a gene. This CDR3 is built from 12 residues. The chain's CDR3 is CSVGRQGETQYF. The CDR3, as DNA: TGCAGCGTTGGTCGACAGGGTGAGACCCAGTACTTC.

This chain uses TRBV11-2 with TRBJ1-1; no definite D call. Germline V gene sequence: CDR1 SGHAT, CDR2 FQNNGV. This CDR3 has 11 amino acids. Trimming cost V 3 bases and J 5 bases, with 4 bases left between them. CDR3 in DNA: TGTGCCAGCAGCTTTCAGACTGAAGCTTTCTTT. This codes for CASSFQTEAFF. The full variable domain, rest sourced from reference TRBV11-2 and TRBJ1-1, is EAGVAQSPRYKIIEKRQSVAFWCNPISGHATLYWYQQILGQGPKLLIQFQNNGVVDDSQLPKDRFSAERLKGVDSTLKIQPAKLEDSAVYLCASSFQTEAFFGQGTRLTVV.

The chain joins TRBV11-2 to TRBJ1-6; TRBD1 is a possible D gene (5 bases). Germline lookup yields CDR1 SGHAT and CDR2 FQNNGV. The CDR3 extends over 15 amino acids. V shed 5 bases and J shed 8 bases, with 16 bases lying between them. CDR3 DNA sequence: TGTGCCAGCAGCCCCCCCCTAGGGGTTGATTCACCCCTCCACTTT. Protein: CASSPPLGVDSPLHF.

This rearrangement joins TRBV10-3 to TRBJ1-1, with no clear D. With 3 bases removed from V and 4 bases from J, the gap between germline ends came to 12 bases. The CDR3 has 14 amino acids. The germline gives CDR1 ENHRY, CDR2 SYGVKD. The CDR3 protein is CAISDPKRSTEAFF. CDR3 nucleotides: TGTGCCATCAGTGATCCCAAAAGGAGCACTGAAGCTTTCTTT.

This rearrangement joins TRBV6-5 to TRBJ1-2; D remains ambiguous. Germline lookup yields CDR1 MNHEY and CDR2 SVGAGI. V gave up 11 bases and J gave up 7 bases, with 17 bases separating them. The CDR3 runs to 12 residues. CDR3 in amino acids: CASGRILGGYTF. The CDR3 nucleotides read TGTGCCTCCGGCCGGATCCTCGGTGGCTACACCTTC.

J is TRBJ2-7 and V is TRBV6-5; D possibly matches TRBD1 or TRBD2 (7 bases each). The CDR3 length is 13 residues. Germline V gene data show CDR1 as MNHEY and CDR2 as SVGAGI. V was trimmed by 7 bases and J by 2 bases, leaving 12 bases between them. CDR3 region: CASTTGTTYEQYF. CDR3 in DNA: TGTGCCAGCACGACAGGGACTACCTACGAGCAGTACTTC.

The CDR3 sequence is CASVFRDVETQYF. Here the CDR3 DNA reads TGTGCCAGCGTTTTCAGGGATGTTGAGACCCAGTACTTC. The rearrangement joins TRBV7-8 to TRBJ2-5; D is perhaps TRBD1 (5 bases). The ends were cut back, 8 bases at V and 5 bases at J, with 15 bases in the middle. CDR3 size: 13 residues. The V gene's germline CDR1 is SGHVS and CDR2 FQNEAQ. Using reference TRBV7-8 and TRBJ2-5 for the parts outside the CDR3, the full variable domain is GAGVSQSPRYKVAKRGQDVALRCDPISGHVSLFWYQQALGQGPEFLTYFQNEAQLDKSGLPSDRFFAERPEGSVSTLKIQRTQQEDSAVYLCASVFRDVETQYFGPGTRLLVL.

The chain joins TRBV15 to TRBJ1-4; D is possibly TRBD1 (5 bases). Germline V gives CDR1 LNHNV, CDR2 YYDKDF (reference sequence). The CDR3 spans 15 residues. Between the trimmed V and J ends, which lost 3 bases and 7 bases, there was a span of 15 bases. CDR3 sequence reads: CATSRRGGSAEKLFF. The DNA of the CDR3 is TGTGCCACCAGCAGGAGGGGAGGGTCGGCTGAAAAACTGTTTTTT. Full variable domain (remainder filled in from reference TRBV15 and TRBJ1-4): DAMVIQNPRYQVTQFGKPVTLSCSQTLNHNVMYWYQQKSSQAPKLLFHYYDKDFNNEADTPDNFQSRRPNTSFCFLDIRSPGLGDTAMYLCATSRRGGSAEKLFFGSGTQLSVL.

This chain joins TRBV7-9 and TRBJ1-1, with a possible D match to TRBD1 (5 bases). The germline V gene has CDR1 SEHNR and CDR2 FQNEAQ (reference sequence). This CDR3 spans 12 amino acids. V was pared by 5 bases and J by 7 bases, with 11 bases between. This CDR3 reads CASSRIDSEAFF. CDR3 nucleotide sequence: TGTGCCAGCAGCCGAATCGACAGTGAAGCTTTCTTT.

There are a few counts of this clone. The V gene is TRBV7-9, the J gene TRBJ2-7, with D possibly matching TRBD1 (5 bases). The CDR3 consists of 12 residues. V lost 3 bases, J lost 7 bases, and 10 bases lay in between. Germline V gives CDR1 SEHNR, CDR2 FQNEAQ (reference sequence). The DNA for the CDR3 is TGTGCCAGCAGCTTTCAGGGTTGGGAGCAGTACTTC. Residues: CASSFQGWEQYF.

The rearrangement joins TRBV6-5 to TRBJ2-2; D perhaps matches TRBD1 (6 bases). The CDR3 totals 16 residues. V was shortened by 0 bases and J by 0 bases, with 8 bases between the two germline ends. Germline values: CDR1 MNHEY, CDR2 SVGAGI. CDR3 amino acids: CASSYSGQTNTGELFF. The CDR3 nucleotides read TGTGCCAGCAGTTACTCTGGACAGACGAACACCGGGGAGCTGTTTTTT.

The genes are TRBV9 and TRBJ2-3, with D unresolved. Trimming cost V 4 bases and J 6 bases, with 6 bases left between them. Germline V gene lookup returns CDR1 SGDLS and CDR2 YYNGEE. The CDR3 is made up of 11 amino acids. The CDR3 protein is CASSPEDTQYF. The DNA of the CDR3 is TGTGCCAGCAGCCCCGAGGATACGCAGTATTTT.

The chain uses TRBV6-6 and TRBJ1-5; no clear D gene. Germline values: CDR1 MNHNY, CDR2 SVGAGI (reference sequence). The V and J ends lost 5 bases and 0 bases respectively, with 14 bases between them. This CDR3 is built from 16 residues. The CDR3 DNA reads TGTGCCAGCAGTCGAGACGGACCTAATAGCAATCAGCCCCAGCATTTT. Protein: CASSRDGPNSNQPQHF.

The rearrangement uses TRBV5-5 and TRBJ2-7; D possibly corresponds to TRBD1 (6 bases). CDR3 size: 16 residues. V was shortened by 0 bases and J by 0 bases, with 13 bases between the two germline ends. The germline gives CDR1 SGHKS, CDR2 YYEKEE (reference sequence). The CDR3 nucleotides read TGTGCCAGCAGCTTGGGTAGACAGGAGAACTCCTACGAGCAGTACTTC. Translating it yields CASSLGRQENSYEQYF.

This sequence joins TRBV7-3 and TRBJ2-7; a weak D match, TRBD1 (6 bases). V was pared by 3 bases and J by 2 bases, with 14 bases between. The CDR3 is 15 residues long. Germline V gene lookup returns CDR1 SGHTA and CDR2 FQGTGA. The CDR3: CASSLDRIGAYEQYF. CDR3 sequence (DNA): TGTGCCAGCAGCTTGGACAGAATCGGGGCCTACGAGCAGTACTTC.

This chain connects TRBV19 to TRBJ2-7; tentative D call: TRBD2 (6 bases). The CDR3 totals 16 residues. The V gene's germline CDR1 is LNHDA and CDR2 SQIVND (reference sequence). Trimming shortened V by 2 bases and J by 5 bases, and 19 bases separated the two germline ends. CDR3 protein: CASSIKIGGVENEQYF. DNA for the CDR3: TGTGCCAGTAGTATAAAAATAGGAGGGGTGGAGAACGAGCAGTACTTC.